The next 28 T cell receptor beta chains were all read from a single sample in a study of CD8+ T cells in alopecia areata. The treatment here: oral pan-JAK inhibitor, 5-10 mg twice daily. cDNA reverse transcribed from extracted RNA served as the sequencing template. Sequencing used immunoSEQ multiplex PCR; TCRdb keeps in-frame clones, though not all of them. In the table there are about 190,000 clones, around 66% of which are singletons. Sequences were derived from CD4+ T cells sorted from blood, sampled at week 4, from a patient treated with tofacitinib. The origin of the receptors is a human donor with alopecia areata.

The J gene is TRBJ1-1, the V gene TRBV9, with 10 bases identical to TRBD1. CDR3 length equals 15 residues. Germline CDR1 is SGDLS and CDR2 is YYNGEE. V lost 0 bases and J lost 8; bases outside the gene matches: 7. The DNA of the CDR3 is TGTGCCAGCAGCGTAGTAGGGACAGGGGACGTGGAAGCTTTCTTT. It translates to CASSVVGTGDVEAFF.

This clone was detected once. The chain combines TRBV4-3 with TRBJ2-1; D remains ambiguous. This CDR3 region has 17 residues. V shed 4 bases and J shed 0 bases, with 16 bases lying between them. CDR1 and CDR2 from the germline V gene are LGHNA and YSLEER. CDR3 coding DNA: TGCGCCAGCAGCCTCCAGATGTTGGTAGGCTCCTACAATGAGCAGTTCTTC. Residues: CASSLQMLVGSYNEQFF.

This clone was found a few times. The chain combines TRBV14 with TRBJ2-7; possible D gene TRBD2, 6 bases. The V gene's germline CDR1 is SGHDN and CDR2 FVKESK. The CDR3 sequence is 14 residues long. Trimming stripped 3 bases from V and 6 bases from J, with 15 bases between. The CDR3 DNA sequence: TGTGCCAGCAGCCAGGCGGGGCTCCAGAGCGAGCAGTACTTC. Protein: CASSQAGLQSEQYF.

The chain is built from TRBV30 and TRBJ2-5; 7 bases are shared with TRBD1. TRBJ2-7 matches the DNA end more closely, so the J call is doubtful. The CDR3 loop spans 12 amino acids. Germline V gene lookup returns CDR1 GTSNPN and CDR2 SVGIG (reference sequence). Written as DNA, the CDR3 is TGTGCCTGGAGGGAACAGGGGAACGAGCAGTACTTC. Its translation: CAWREQGNEQYF.

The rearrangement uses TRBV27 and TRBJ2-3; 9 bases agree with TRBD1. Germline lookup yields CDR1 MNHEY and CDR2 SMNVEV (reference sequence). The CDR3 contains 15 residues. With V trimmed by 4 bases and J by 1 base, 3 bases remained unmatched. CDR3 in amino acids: CASSSQGAGTDTQYF. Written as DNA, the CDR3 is TGTGCCAGCAGTTCACAGGGGGCAGGCACAGATACGCAGTATTTT.

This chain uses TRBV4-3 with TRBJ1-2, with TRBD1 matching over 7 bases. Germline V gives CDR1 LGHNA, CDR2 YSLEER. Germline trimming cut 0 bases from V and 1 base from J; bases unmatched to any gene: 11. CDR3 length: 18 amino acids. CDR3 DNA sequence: TGCGCCAGCAGCCAAGATTGGACAGGTGGTTGGGGTAACTATGGCTACACCTTC. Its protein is CASSQDWTGGWGNYGYTF.

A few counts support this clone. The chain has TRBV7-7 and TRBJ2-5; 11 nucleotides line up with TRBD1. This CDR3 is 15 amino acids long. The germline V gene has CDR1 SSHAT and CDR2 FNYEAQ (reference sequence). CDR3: CASAFDGTGGETQYF. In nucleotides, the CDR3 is TGTGCTAGCGCCTTCGACGGGACAGGGGGAGAGACCCAGTACTTC.

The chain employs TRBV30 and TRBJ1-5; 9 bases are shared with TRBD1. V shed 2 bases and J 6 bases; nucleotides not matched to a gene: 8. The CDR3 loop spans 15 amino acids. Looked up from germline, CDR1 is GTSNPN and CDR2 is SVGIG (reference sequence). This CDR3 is CAWSTDRGRSQPQHF. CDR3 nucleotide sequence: TGTGCCTGGAGTACGGACAGGGGAAGGAGTCAGCCCCAGCATTTT.

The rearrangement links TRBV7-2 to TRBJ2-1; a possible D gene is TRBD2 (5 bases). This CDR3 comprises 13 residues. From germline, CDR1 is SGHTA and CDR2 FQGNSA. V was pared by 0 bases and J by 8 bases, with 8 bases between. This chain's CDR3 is CASSLALRDEQFF. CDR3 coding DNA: TGTGCCAGCAGCTTAGCGCTGAGGGATGAGCAGTTCTTC.

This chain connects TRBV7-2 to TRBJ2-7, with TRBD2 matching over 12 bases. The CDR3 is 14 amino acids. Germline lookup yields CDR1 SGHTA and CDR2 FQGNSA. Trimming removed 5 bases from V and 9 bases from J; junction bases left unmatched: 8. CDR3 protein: CASSAGLAGILQYF. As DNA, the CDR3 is TGTGCCAGCAGCGCCGGACTAGCGGGGATTCTGCAGTACTTC. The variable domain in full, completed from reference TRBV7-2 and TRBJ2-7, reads GAGVSQSPSNKVTEKGKDVELRCDPISGHTALYWYRQSLGQGLEFLIYFQGNSAPDKSGLPSDRFSAERTGGSVSTLTIQRTQQEDSAVYLCASSAGLAGILQYFGPGTRLTVT.

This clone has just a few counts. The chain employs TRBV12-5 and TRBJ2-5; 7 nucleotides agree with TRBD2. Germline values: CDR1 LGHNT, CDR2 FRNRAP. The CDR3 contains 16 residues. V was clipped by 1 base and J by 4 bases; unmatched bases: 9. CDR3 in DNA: TGTGCTAGTGGTTTGGGCCTCGGGGGGTCGTTAGAGACCCAGTACTTC. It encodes CASGLGLGGSLETQYF.

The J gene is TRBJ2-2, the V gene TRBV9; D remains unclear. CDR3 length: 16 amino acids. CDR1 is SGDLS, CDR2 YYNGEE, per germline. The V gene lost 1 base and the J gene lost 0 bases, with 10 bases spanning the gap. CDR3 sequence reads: CASSVSSAPNTGELFF. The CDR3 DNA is TGTGCCAGCAGCGTAAGCTCTGCCCCGAACACCGGGGAGCTGTTTTTT.

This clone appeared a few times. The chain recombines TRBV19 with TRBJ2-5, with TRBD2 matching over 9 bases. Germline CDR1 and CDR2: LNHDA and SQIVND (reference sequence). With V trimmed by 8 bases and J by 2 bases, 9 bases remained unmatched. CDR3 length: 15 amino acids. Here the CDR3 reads CASRGGGGAQETQYF. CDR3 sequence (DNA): TGTGCCAGTCGCGGGGGCGGGGGGGCTCAAGAGACCCAGTACTTC.

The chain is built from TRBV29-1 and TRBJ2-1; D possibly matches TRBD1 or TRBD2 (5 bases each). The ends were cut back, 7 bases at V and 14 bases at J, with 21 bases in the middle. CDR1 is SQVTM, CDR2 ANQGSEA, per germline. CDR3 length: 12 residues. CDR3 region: CSATNSRDDEFF. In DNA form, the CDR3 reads TGCAGCGCCACCAACTCCCGGGACGACGAGTTCTTC.

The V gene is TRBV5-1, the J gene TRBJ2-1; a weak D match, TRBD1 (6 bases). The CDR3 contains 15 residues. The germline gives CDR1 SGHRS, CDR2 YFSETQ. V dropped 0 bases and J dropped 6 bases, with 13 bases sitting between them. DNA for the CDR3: TGCGCCAGCAGCTTGGTGGGGACAATGGGCAATGAGCAGTTCTTC. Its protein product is CASSLVGTMGNEQFF.

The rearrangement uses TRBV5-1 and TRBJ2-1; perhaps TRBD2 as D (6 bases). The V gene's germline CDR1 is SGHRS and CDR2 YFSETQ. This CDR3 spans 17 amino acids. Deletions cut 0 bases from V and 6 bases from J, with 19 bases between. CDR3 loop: CASSLDKLATGSNEQFF. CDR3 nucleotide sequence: TGCGCCAGCAGCTTGGATAAACTAGCTACCGGAAGCAATGAGCAGTTCTTC.

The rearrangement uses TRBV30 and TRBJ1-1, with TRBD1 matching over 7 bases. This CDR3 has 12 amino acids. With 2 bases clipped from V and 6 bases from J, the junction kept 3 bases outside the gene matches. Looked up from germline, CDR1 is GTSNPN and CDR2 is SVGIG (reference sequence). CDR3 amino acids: CAWSPQGAEAFF. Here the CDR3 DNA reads TGTGCCTGGAGTCCCCAGGGGGCTGAAGCTTTCTTT.

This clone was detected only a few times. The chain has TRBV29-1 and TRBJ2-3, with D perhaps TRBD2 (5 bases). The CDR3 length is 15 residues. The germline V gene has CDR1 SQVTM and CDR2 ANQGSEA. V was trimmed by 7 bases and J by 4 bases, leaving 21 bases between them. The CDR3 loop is CSALNREGRPDTQYF. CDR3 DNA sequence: TGCAGCGCTCTGAATAGAGAGGGTCGTCCAGATACGCAGTATTTT.

For the CDR3, the DNA is TGTGCCATCAGTGACGGGACTAGGCAAGAGACCCAGTACTTC. As protein: CAISDGTRQETQYF. The V call is TRBV10-3, the J call TRBJ2-5, with 8 positions matching TRBD2. This CDR3 comprises 14 residues. Germline-derived CDR1 and CDR2 are ENHRY and SYGVKD. The J segment lost 2 bases and the V segment lost 3 bases, leaving 2 bases of the junction unmatched.

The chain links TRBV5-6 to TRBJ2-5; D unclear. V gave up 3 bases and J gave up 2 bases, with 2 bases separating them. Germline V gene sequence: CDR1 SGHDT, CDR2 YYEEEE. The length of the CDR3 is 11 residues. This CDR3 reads CASSSQETQYF. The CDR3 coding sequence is TGTGCCAGCAGCTCACAAGAGACCCAGTACTTC.

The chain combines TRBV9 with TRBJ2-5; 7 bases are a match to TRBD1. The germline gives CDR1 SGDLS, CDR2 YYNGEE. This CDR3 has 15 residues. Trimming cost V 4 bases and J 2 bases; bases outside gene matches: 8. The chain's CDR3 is CASSRRQGLQETQYF. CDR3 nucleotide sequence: TGTGCCAGCAGCCGTAGACAGGGTTTGCAAGAGACCCAGTACTTC.

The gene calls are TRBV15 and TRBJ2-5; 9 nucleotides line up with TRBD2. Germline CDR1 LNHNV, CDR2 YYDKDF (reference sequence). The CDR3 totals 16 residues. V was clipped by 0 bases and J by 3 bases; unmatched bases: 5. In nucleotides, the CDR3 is TGTGCCACCAGCAGAGATAAAGCTAGCGGGGAAGAGACCCAGTACTTC. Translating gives CATSRDKASGEETQYF.

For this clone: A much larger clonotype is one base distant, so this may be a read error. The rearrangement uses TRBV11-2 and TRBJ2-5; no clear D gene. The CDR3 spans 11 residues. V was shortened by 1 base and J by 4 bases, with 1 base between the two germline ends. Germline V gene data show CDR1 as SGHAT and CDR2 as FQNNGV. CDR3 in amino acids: CASSLGETQYF. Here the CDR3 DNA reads TGTGCCAGCAGCTTAGGAGAGACCCAGTACTTC. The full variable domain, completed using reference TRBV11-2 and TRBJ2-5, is EAGVAQSPRYKIIEKRQSVAFWCNPISGHATLYWYQQILGQGPKLLIQFQNNGVVDDSQLPKDRFSAERLKGVDSTLKIQPAKLEDSAVYLCASSLGETQYFGPGTRLLVL.

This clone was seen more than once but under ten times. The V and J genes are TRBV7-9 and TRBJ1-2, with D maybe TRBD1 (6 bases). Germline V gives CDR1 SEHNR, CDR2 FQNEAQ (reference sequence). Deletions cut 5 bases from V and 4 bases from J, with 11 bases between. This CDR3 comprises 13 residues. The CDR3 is CASSRVGGYGYTF. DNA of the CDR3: TGTGCCAGCAGCCGAGTAGGGGGCTATGGCTACACCTTC.

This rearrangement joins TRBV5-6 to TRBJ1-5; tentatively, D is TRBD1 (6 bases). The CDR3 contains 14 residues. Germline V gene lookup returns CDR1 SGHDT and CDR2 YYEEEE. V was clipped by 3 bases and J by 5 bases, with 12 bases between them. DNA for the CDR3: TGTGCCAGCAGCTCCGGGACAAGTTATCAGCCCCAGCATTTT. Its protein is CASSSGTSYQPQHF.

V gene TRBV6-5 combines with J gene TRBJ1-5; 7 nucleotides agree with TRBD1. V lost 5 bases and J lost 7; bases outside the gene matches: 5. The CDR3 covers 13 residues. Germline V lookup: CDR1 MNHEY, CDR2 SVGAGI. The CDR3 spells CASSPQGWQPQHF. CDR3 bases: TGTGCCAGCAGTCCACAGGGGTGGCAGCCCCAGCATTTT.

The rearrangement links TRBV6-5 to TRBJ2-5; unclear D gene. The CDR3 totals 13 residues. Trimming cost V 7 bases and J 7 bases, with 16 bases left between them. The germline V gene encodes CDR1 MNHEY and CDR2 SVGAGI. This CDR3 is CASTRRFSGTQYF. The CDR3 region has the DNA TGTGCCAGCACCAGACGTTTCTCGGGGACCCAGTACTTC.

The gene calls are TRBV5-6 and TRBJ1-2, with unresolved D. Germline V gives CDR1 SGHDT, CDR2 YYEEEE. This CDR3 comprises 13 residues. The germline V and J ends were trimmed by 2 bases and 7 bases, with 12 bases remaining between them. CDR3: CASSFGRGTGYTF. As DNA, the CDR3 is TGTGCCAGCAGCTTCGGCCGGGGTACTGGCTACACCTTC.